These 24 T cell receptor beta chains came from one sample sequenced in a study of T-cell memory formation after mild COVID-19. Each CDR3 protein is one row after TCRdb ran MiXCR on the 5' RACE reads. The sample lists around 390,000 distinct CDR3 sequences; roughly 15% were seen once. The material sequenced was PBMCs or a T cell subset sorted from them (not recorded which). Receptor source: a young man who had mild COVID-19 (a few samples of this study predate the infection). Cell type and time point are not known.

This chain connects TRBV15 to TRBJ1-1; possibly TRBD1 for D (6 bases). This CDR3 is built from 15 residues. V lost 3 bases to trimming and J lost 4 bases, with 15 bases between them. CDR1 and CDR2 from the germline V gene are LNHNV and YYDKDF (reference sequence). The CDR3 spells CATSRVRGAGTEAFF. CDR3 DNA sequence: TGTGCCACCAGCAGGGTACGGGGGGCAGGCACTGAAGCTTTCTTT.

V is TRBV20-1 and J is TRBJ2-3; the D is unclear. The V end lost 0 bases, the J end lost 1 base, and 11 bases lay between the germline ends. The CDR3 has 15 amino acids. CDR1 and CDR2 (germline): DFQATT, SNEGSKA (reference sequence). The CDR3 sequence is CSARDLGGGTDTQYF. The CDR3 nucleotides are TGCAGTGCTAGAGATCTGGGTGGGGGCACAGATACGCAGTATTTT.

This clonotype turned up a few times. This chain uses TRBV7-2 with TRBJ2-1; 14 bases map to TRBD2. CDR3 length: 15 amino acids. After removal of 5 bases from V and 7 bases from J, the junction contained 4 bases not matched to a gene. Germline V gene sequence: CDR1 SGHTA, CDR2 FQGNSA. Here the CDR3 reads CASSPGLAGVNEQFF. For the CDR3, the DNA is TGTGCCAGCAGCCCGGGACTAGCGGGGGTTAATGAGCAGTTCTTC.

J is TRBJ1-2 and V is TRBV5-1; TRBD1 is a possible D gene (6 bases). Trimming stripped 4 bases from V and 3 bases from J, with 16 bases between. From germline, CDR1 is SGHRS and CDR2 YFSETQ. The CDR3 loop spans 15 amino acids. CDR3 nucleotides: TGCGCCAGCAGCCTGGGGACATCGGAGGACTATGGCTACACCTTC. Protein: CASSLGTSEDYGYTF.

This clonotype has more than one count but fewer than ten. V is TRBV5-1 and J is TRBJ2-5; weak D call: TRBD1 (5 bases). Germline loops: CDR1 SGHRS, CDR2 YFSETQ. The V end was cut by 7 bases, the J end by 5 bases, with 21 bases between. The CDR3 is 15 amino acids. CDR3 sequence reads: CASSASGAYEETQYF. The CDR3 coding sequence is TGCGCCAGCTCTGCGTCTGGGGCCTACGAGGAGACCCAGTACTTC.

This clonotype showed up just a few times. CDR3 region: CSALLGGTDTQYF. Here the CDR3 DNA reads TGCAGTGCCCTACTGGGGGGCACAGATACGCAGTATTTT. The chain recombines TRBV20-1 with TRBJ2-3; the D call may be TRBD1 or TRBD2 (5 bases each). This CDR3 has 13 residues. Germline CDR1 is DFQATT and CDR2 is SNEGSKA (reference sequence). V was clipped by 6 bases and J by 1 base, with 11 bases between them.

The chain employs TRBV7-2 and TRBJ2-7; D gene uncertain. Trimming removed 5 bases from V and 9 bases from J, with 17 bases in between. Germline lookup yields CDR1 SGHTA and CDR2 FQGNSA. The CDR3 runs 13 residues. The CDR3 DNA follows: TGTGCCAGCAGCCCATCGAATTTCTGGGGGCAGTACTTC. This translates into CASSPSNFWGQYF.

The chain employs TRBV30 and TRBJ1-5, with D unclear. Germline-derived CDR1 and CDR2 are GTSNPN and SVGIG (reference sequence). Trimming stripped 2 bases from V and 3 bases from J, with 20 bases between. This CDR3 is built from 17 residues. The CDR3 is CAWSRVGRGMINQPQHF. The CDR3 DNA reads as TGTGCCTGGAGTCGGGTGGGTAGAGGCATGATCAATCAGCCCCAGCATTTT.

The chain joins TRBV27 to TRBJ2-2; 10 bases fit TRBD2. The V segment lost 2 bases and the J segment 4 bases; nucleotides outside the gene matches: 1. This CDR3 contains 15 residues. Germline assignment: CDR1 MNHEY and CDR2 SMNVEV (reference sequence). The CDR3 spells CASSLLAGVTGELFF. CDR3 nucleotide sequence: TGTGCCAGCAGTTTACTAGCGGGGGTCACCGGGGAGCTGTTTTTT.

This clonotype was counted between two and nine times. This chain joins TRBV7-3 and TRBJ2-1; D is uncertain. The ends were cut back, 4 bases at V and 5 bases at J, with 9 bases in the middle. This CDR3 has 13 residues. Looked up from germline, CDR1 is SGHTA and CDR2 is FQGTGA. The DNA of the CDR3 is TGTGCCAGCAGCTCCGGACCCAACAATGAGCAGTTCTTC. It translates to CASSSGPNNEQFF. Combining the CDR3 with reference TRBV7-3 and TRBJ2-1 gives the whole variable domain GAGVSQTPSNKVTEKGKYVELRCDPISGHTALYWYRQSLGQGPEFLIYFQGTGAADDSGLPNDRFFAVRPEGSVSTLKIQRTERGDSAVYLCASSSGPNNEQFFGPGTRLTVL.

The chain uses TRBV9 and TRBJ2-5; D is perhaps TRBD1 or TRBD2 (6 bases each). V gave up 0 bases and J gave up 1 base, with 10 bases separating them. The CDR3 is 15 amino acids. Germline assignment: CDR1 SGDLS and CDR2 YYNGEE. The CDR3: CASSVGGGPQETQYF. For the CDR3, the DNA is TGTGCCAGCAGCGTAGGAGGGGGGCCCCAAGAGACCCAGTACTTC.

This chain connects TRBV3-1 to TRBJ1-1; 10 positions agree with TRBD1. This CDR3 is built from 15 residues. V dropped 1 base and J dropped 4; count of bases not matched to a gene: 3. CDR1 is LGHDT and CDR2 is YNNKEL in the germline V gene (reference sequence). CDR3: CASSQGGDRGTEAFF. The DNA of the CDR3 is TGTGCCAGCAGCCAAGGGGGGGACAGGGGCACTGAAGCTTTCTTT.

The CDR3 nucleotides are TGCAGTGCTAGAGGCCCGTACACAGATACGCAGTATTTT. It encodes CSARGPYTDTQYF. This chain connects TRBV20-1 to TRBJ2-3; the D is unclear. V dropped 1 base and J dropped 2 bases, with 7 bases sitting between them. This CDR3 comprises 13 residues. CDR1 and CDR2 (germline): DFQATT, SNEGSKA (reference sequence).

This clonotype has just a few counts. The rearrangement links TRBV6-5 to TRBJ1-1; D is ambiguous. CDR3 size: 14 residues. The germline gives CDR1 MNHEY, CDR2 SVGAGI. The V end was cut by 6 bases, the J end by 6 bases, with 17 bases between. The CDR3 DNA is TGTGCCAGCAGACCGGGAGGGAAGGTCGCTGAAGCTTTCTTT. Translating gives CASRPGGKVAEAFF.

This clonotype was counted ten times or more. V gene TRBV12-3 or TRBV12-4 combines with J gene TRBJ2-1; no reliable D call. V gave up 5 bases and J gave up 10 bases, with 12 bases separating them. The CDR3 has 12 amino acids. The CDR3 spells CASSVTGPEQFF. The DNA for the CDR3 is TGTGCCAGCAGTGTTACCGGGCCCGAGCAGTTCTTC.

The chain has TRBV11-2 and TRBJ2-1; D may be TRBD2 (6 bases). Germline V gene sequence: CDR1 SGHAT, CDR2 FQNNGV. V was shortened by 4 bases and J by 0 bases, with 13 bases between the two germline ends. The CDR3 covers 16 residues. The CDR3 loop reads CASSSIGGSSYNEQFF. The DNA of the CDR3 is TGTGCCAGCAGCTCAATTGGGGGGAGCTCCTACAATGAGCAGTTCTTC.

This clonotype is large. The V gene is TRBV7-6, the J gene TRBJ2-3, with 10 bases lining up with TRBD1. The CDR3 length is 16 residues. The ends lost 1 base at V and 4 bases at J; junction bases unmatched: 5. Looked up from germline, CDR1 is SGHVS and CDR2 is FNYEAQ. The CDR3, as DNA: TGTGCCAGCAGCTTAGAAGGGGACAGGGGTTCAGATACGCAGTATTTT. Protein: CASSLEGDRGSDTQYF.

This clonotype has just a few counts. V usage is TRBV3-1 and J usage is TRBJ1-5, with D possibly matching TRBD1 (6 bases). The CDR3 consists of 14 residues. With 1 base removed from V and 7 bases from J, the gap between germline ends came to 11 bases. Germline CDR1 and CDR2: LGHDT and YNNKEL (reference sequence). The CDR3 DNA follows: TGTGCCAGCAGCCAAGGGGCACAGGGCCAGCCCCAGCATTTT. Residues: CASSQGAQGQPQHF.

This clonotype has more than one count but fewer than ten. This chain joins TRBV4-1 and TRBJ2-7, with D possibly matching TRBD1 (6 bases). This CDR3 is 15 amino acids long. CDR1 is MGHRA and CDR2 is YSYEKL in the germline V gene. V was cut by 3 bases and J by 2 bases, with 14 bases left in between. CDR3 sequence reads: CASSQARGTAYEQYF. DNA for the CDR3: TGCGCCAGCAGCCAGGCCAGGGGTACCGCCTACGAGCAGTACTTC.

The gene calls are TRBV4-1 and TRBJ2-5; tentatively, D is TRBD1 (6 bases). V was shortened by 0 bases and J by 3 bases, with 8 bases between the two germline ends. The CDR3 contains 14 residues. The germline CDR1 and CDR2 sequences are MGHRA and YSYEKL. The CDR3 nucleotides are TGCGCCAGCAGCCAAGACAACAGGGAAGAGACCCAGTACTTC. Translating gives CASSQDNREETQYF.

This clonotype has a count of ten or more. The gene calls are TRBV10-3 and TRBJ2-1; the match to TRBD2 covers 10 bases. CDR1 is ENHRY and CDR2 is SYGVKD in the germline V gene. V lost 3 bases, J lost 10 bases, and 12 bases stayed unmatched. The CDR3 has 16 residues. CDR3 bases: TGTGCCATCAGTGAACTCGAGCGGGGGGGCCGACGGGAGCAGTTCTTC. Translation gives CAISELERGGRREQFF.

The chain uses TRBV3-1 and TRBJ2-5; D unclear. The V gene lost 7 bases and the J gene lost 0 bases, with 15 bases spanning the gap. Germline values: CDR1 LGHDT, CDR2 YNNKEL (reference sequence). This CDR3 has 15 amino acids. DNA of the CDR3: TGTGCCAGCAAGGTCGACTCCTCGTACCAAGAGACCCAGTACTTC. Translation gives CASKVDSSYQETQYF.

This clonotype was recorded at least ten times. The V call is TRBV7-2, the J call TRBJ1-5; D gene ambiguous. Germline V lookup: CDR1 SGHTA, CDR2 FQGNSA. With 0 bases removed from V and 5 bases from J, the gap between germline ends came to 5 bases. This CDR3 is 13 amino acids long. The CDR3 bases are TGTGCCAGCAGCTTAGCCCTATATCAGCCCCAGCATTTT. Its protein is CASSLALYQPQHF.

The CDR3 DNA follows: TGCGCCAGCACCCACGATCGTGATACGCAGTATTTT. This encodes CASTHDRDTQYF. The chain couples TRBV5-1 to TRBJ2-3; D gene ambiguous. This CDR3 has 12 amino acids. Germline-derived CDR1 and CDR2 are SGHRS and YFSETQ. V lost 6 bases and J 6 bases, leaving 11 bases between the germline ends.